These T cell receptor beta chains were read from a single sample in a study of technical replicates of blood from a handful of donors. Using immunoSEQ multiplex PCR, the repertoire was profiled, and TCRdb retains in-frame clones only, with some absent. The sample carries almost 90,000 clones, about 94% recorded once. The sequenced material came from T cells isolated from PBMCs. The receptors derive from a human donor in good health. The CDR3 runs from the conserved cysteine through the conserved F or W. The order of the fields is V gene, J gene, CDR3 protein.

TRBV2	TRBJ1-5	CASQRSGQSNQPQHF
TRBV5-1	TRBJ2-7	CASSLRGPTYEQYF
TRBV7-3	TRBJ2-7	CASSLGTGAGEQYF
TRBV27	TRBJ2-1	CASSRGGWDEQFF
TRBV7-9	TRBJ2-1	CASQAGVSEQFF
TRBV19	TRBJ2-1	CASSQLTGGPGYNEQFF
TRBV6-1	TRBJ1-6	CASSEFSGGSFGSPLHF
TRBV7-8	TRBJ1-5	CASSLRAITSNQPQHF
TRBV28	TRBJ1-3	CASKGGFGNTIYF
TRBV2	TRBJ1-2	CASSQGEGTF
TRBV5-1	TRBJ2-7	CASDNGKGTQQYF
TRBV19	TRBJ2-3	CASRSRASGADTQYF
TRBV5-1	TRBJ2-1	CASSLLNEQFF
TRBV4-1	TRBJ1-2	CASSLRQPNYGYTF
TRBV18	TRBJ2-1	CASSPPQKEGNEQFF
TRBV28	TRBJ2-7	CASSTGLVSYEQYF
TRBV6-5	TRBJ2-3	CASSYSRRGGTDTQYF
TRBV15	TRBJ2-7	CATSRDSQGNRHEQYF
TRBV7-2	TRBJ2-2	CASSLVASGRVLFF
TRBV11-3	TRBJ2-7	CASSLDRSYEQYF
TRBV5-1	TRBJ1-1	CASSPGTGHEAFF
TRBV7-7	TRBJ2-1	CASSPAGTPTNEQFF
TRBV19	TRBJ2-2	CATGVLNRNTGELFF
TRBV5-1	TRBJ2-1	CASSLAGTSGRASYNEQFF
TRBV6-1	TRBJ1-1	CASGGQLFLTEAFF
TRBV29-1	TRBJ2-2	CSVEGGTDNTGELFF
TRBV5-1	TRBJ2-7	CASSMTGKRYEQYF
TRBV7-6	TRBJ1-2	CASSPDRASGGYTF
TRBV5-8	TRBJ1-1	CASSPMNTEAFF
TRBV1	TRBJ2-7	CTSSPIPGQSYEQYF
TRBV6-5	TRBJ2-7	CASSRQRNYYEQYF
TRBV4-1	TRBJ2-1	CASSQELTSGGSDYNEQFF
TRBV6-1	TRBJ1-1	CASTLVGGEAFF